Listed here are 15 T cell receptor beta chains from one sample, sequenced in a study of CD8 T cells in Susac syndrome. Reverse transcription of about 0.5 to 1 ug RNA was carried out with random hexamers. TCRdb re-called the immunoSEQ multiplex PCR reads through MiXCR, storing one row per CDR3 protein. The sample holds 150,000 to 190,000 distinct CDR3 sequences, 90% to 95% seen once. Source material: CD4+ T cells from PBMCs. These receptors were collected from a human donor with Susac syndrome.

This rearrangement joins TRBV4-2 to TRBJ2-7; TRBD1 matches 8 bases. V shed 0 bases, J shed 4 bases, and the junction held 8 bases outside the gene matches. CDR3 size: 16 residues. The germline CDR1 and CDR2 sequences are LGHNA and YNFKEQ. The CDR3 bases are TGTGCCAGCAGCCAAGATCCGCGCCAGGGGGCTTACGAGCAGTACTTC. This codes for CASSQDPRQGAYEQYF.

This chain uses TRBV6-5 with TRBJ2-7, with D perhaps being TRBD1 or TRBD2 (6 bases each). The CDR3 runs 14 residues. Germline V lookup: CDR1 MNHEY, CDR2 SVGAGI. The CDR3 nucleotides are TGTGCTGCCGCTCAGGGACTCCTGGGGGCAGAGCAGTACTTC. The encoded protein is CAAAQGLLGAEQYF.

J is TRBJ2-7 and V is TRBV3-1, with no clear D. V gave up 3 bases and J gave up 7 bases, with 13 bases separating them. Germline-derived CDR1 and CDR2 are LGHDT and YNNKEL (reference sequence). The CDR3 is made up of 13 amino acids. CDR3 DNA: TGTGCCAGCAGCCAGCGATATCAAGGAGAGCAGTACTTC. This gives the protein CASSQRYQGEQYF.

The rearrangement links TRBV18 to TRBJ1-2, with 8 bases matching TRBD1. V lost 2 bases and J lost 8; bases outside the gene matches: 7. Germline lookup yields CDR1 KGHSH and CDR2 LQKENI. The CDR3 runs 14 residues. CDR3 residues: CASSPNTGGRGYTF. CDR3 sequence (DNA): TGTGCCAGCTCACCAAATACAGGGGGACGCGGCTACACCTTC.

The genes are TRBV20-1 and TRBJ2-7, with 12 bases fitting TRBD1. The V gene's germline CDR1 is DFQATT and CDR2 SNEGSKA (reference sequence). The CDR3 is 14 residues long. The J segment lost 3 bases and the V segment lost 5 bases, leaving 5 bases of the junction unmatched. CDR3 in amino acids: CSAAGTGGNYEQYF. The DNA for the CDR3 is TGCAGTGCTGCCGGGACAGGGGGCAACTACGAGCAGTACTTC.

V is TRBV29-1 and J is TRBJ2-2; D might be TRBD2 (6 bases). The CDR3 contains 11 residues. Trimming cost V 7 bases and J 6 bases, with 9 bases left between them. Per germline, CDR1 SQVTM and CDR2 ANQGSEA. CDR3 sequence (DNA): TGCAGCGCCCGCGGGGCCGGGGAGCTGTTTTTT. Translated: CSARGAGELFF.

The chain is built from TRBV19 and TRBJ2-2; D may be TRBD2 (5 bases). Germline-derived CDR1 and CDR2 are LNHDA and SQIVND (reference sequence). V was shortened by 4 bases and J by 7 bases, with 7 bases between the two germline ends. This CDR3 is 12 amino acids long. CDR3 DNA: TGTGCCAGTAGTACACGGGACGGGGAGCTGTTTTTT. This codes for CASSTRDGELFF.

The chain is built from TRBV4-1 and TRBJ1-2; D gene ambiguous. V was pared by 2 bases and J by 0 bases, with 7 bases between. Germline V gene sequence: CDR1 MGHRA, CDR2 YSYEKL. This CDR3 is 14 amino acids long. CDR3 loop: CASSQPGANYGYTF. CDR3 DNA: TGCGCCAGCAGCCAACCAGGTGCTAACTATGGCTACACCTTC.

The CDR3 nucleotides are TGTGCCAGCAAGGACAGGGCAGGGGCTGAAGCTTTCTTT. This sequence encodes CASKDRAGAEAFF. V and J are TRBV25-1 and TRBJ1-1; 8 nucleotides align to TRBD1. The V gene's germline CDR1 is MGHDK and CDR2 SYGVNS. The CDR3 is 13 residues long. J gave up 6 bases and V 7 bases, and 7 bases lay outside the gene matches.

V and J are TRBV4-2 and TRBJ2-7; D is uncertain. The CDR3 spans 13 residues. Trimming pared 0 bases from V and 5 bases from J, leaving 8 bases between. Germline-derived CDR1 and CDR2 are LGHNA and YNFKEQ. The CDR3 protein is CASSQDRADEQYF. The CDR3 nucleotides are TGTGCCAGCAGCCAAGATCGGGCGGACGAGCAGTACTTC.

The V gene is TRBV5-1, the J gene TRBJ2-7; weak D call: TRBD2 (5 bases). The CDR3 is 15 amino acids. V was pared by 0 bases and J by 7 bases, with 17 bases between. Germline V CDR1 and CDR2: SGHRS, YFSETQ. CDR3 bases: TGCGCCAGCAGCTTGGGCAGCGGAGCCCAAGGAGAGCAGTACTTC. Translated, it gives CASSLGSGAQGEQYF.

This chain uses TRBV15 with TRBJ2-3, with TRBD1 identical over 7 bases. The germline gives CDR1 LNHNV, CDR2 YYDKDF (reference sequence). The CDR3 covers 16 residues. V gave up 0 bases and J gave up 7 bases; unmatched junction bases: 10. The DNA for the CDR3 is TGTGCCACCAGCAGAGATCTATGGGACAGCGAAAATACGCAGTATTTT. Translated, it gives CATSRDLWDSENTQYF.

The rearrangement uses TRBV20-1 and TRBJ2-7, with a tentative D call TRBD2 (5 bases). The CDR3 sequence is 15 residues long. Trimming stripped 0 bases from V and 2 bases from J, with 14 bases between. Germline CDR1 DFQATT, CDR2 SNEGSKA (reference sequence). CDR3 sequence: CSARDPEESPYEQYF. The CDR3 coding sequence is TGCAGTGCTAGAGACCCGGAGGAGAGTCCCTACGAGCAGTACTTC.

This rearrangement joins TRBV9 to TRBJ2-5; D is possibly TRBD1 or TRBD2 (5 bases each). CDR3 length: 14 amino acids. The germline V gene has CDR1 SGDLS and CDR2 YYNGEE. V shed 0 bases and J shed 6 bases, with 12 bases lying between them. In DNA, the CDR3 is TGTGCCAGCAGCGTAGTTGGGACCAGTCAGACCCAGTACTTC. Protein sequence: CASSVVGTSQTQYF.

This chain links TRBV23-1 with TRBJ2-7; TRBD1 aligns across 8 bases. TRBV23-1 is an ORF, with its function uncertain. This CDR3 is 13 amino acids long. After removal of 7 bases from V and 5 bases from J, the junction contained 7 bases not matched to a gene. The CDR3 region is CASKIQGEHEQYF. In DNA form, the CDR3 reads TGCGCCAGCAAAATACAGGGGGAACACGAGCAGTACTTC.